Detailed here is one T cell receptor beta chain. As yet, its antigen is unknown. This entry comes from a study of regulatory T cells in long-lasting Graves disease. To make TCR beta libraries, researchers used iRepertoire HTBI primers and Arm-PCR of CDR3 regions. TCRdb re-derived calls from the multiplex PCR reads in MiXCR, one entry per CDR3 protein. The sample consists of 500,000 or so distinct CDR3 sequences, around 15% of them appearing once. Regarding time point: newly diagnosed GD, antithyroid drugs for less than 3 months. PBMC RNA served as the TCR library source. American Thyroid Association guidelines were used to diagnose Graves' disease. Germline V gives CDR1 MNHEY, CDR2 SMNVEV (reference sequence). This CDR3 contains 20 residues. With 4 bases clipped from V and 10 bases from J, the junction kept 29 bases outside the gene matches. Points from the study as a whole: There were preferences for TRBV28, TRBJ1-2 and TRBJ2-5 in persistent disease.

These data are also associated with another study on T cells in Graves' hyperthyroidism and ophthalmopathy. That publication notes: Clinicians diagnosed patients from clinical symptoms, serum thyroxine and TRAb, thyroid ultrasound and orbital computed tomography. The HTBI primer set was used in a first-round RT-PCR of the TCR CDR3.

The sequenced sample was peripheral blood mononuclear cells (PBMCs), obtained at new diagnosis, from a patient treated with antithyroid drugs. The rearrangement links TRBV27 to TRBJ1-2, with 8 bases aligning to TRBD1. This TCR was recovered from a man aged 35 to 55 with Graves disease. This CDR3 reads CASSSPTGARIPTGQGAYTF. CDR3 DNA sequence: TGTGCCAGCAGTTCACCGACAGGGGCCCGAATACCCACCGGGCAAGGAGCCTACACCTTC.